Each of the 7 T cell receptor beta chains below was sequenced from the same sample in a study of blood T cell repertoires in COVID-19. Assay: immunoSEQ multiplex PCR; the TCRdb copy retains only in-frame clones and omits some. The sample carries hundreds of thousands of clones, roughly 88% recorded once. The sample consisted of peripheral blood. These receptors came from a young woman with active or convalescent COVID-19.

The rearrangement joins TRBV4-1 to TRBJ1-1, with D tentatively TRBD1 (6 bases). This CDR3 has 17 residues. Trimming cost V 1 base and J 3 bases, with 18 bases left between them. From germline, CDR1 is MGHRA and CDR2 YSYEKL. Written as DNA, the CDR3 is TGCGCCAGCAGCCAAGTCCTGGGGGGGGCGGAGGACACTGAAGCTTTCTTT. Protein: CASSQVLGGAEDTEAFF.

The chain's CDR3 is CASSFGEIYGYTF. CDR3 nucleotide sequence: TGTGCCAGCAGCTTCGGGGAGATATATGGCTACACCTTC. V is TRBV5-4 and J is TRBJ1-2; D is uncertain. Germline CDR1 is SGHNT and CDR2 is YYREEE (reference sequence). The ends were cut back, 2 bases at V and 5 bases at J, with 10 bases in the middle. CDR3 length: 13 amino acids.

The rearrangement uses TRBV6-5 and TRBJ2-3; D unclear. Trimming cost V 8 bases and J 8 bases, with 14 bases left between them. Per germline, CDR1 MNHEY and CDR2 SVGAGI. The CDR3 spans 12 residues. CDR3 residues: CASRSASGTQYF. In nucleotides, the CDR3 is TGTGCCAGCCGTTCTGCCTCAGGTACGCAGTATTTT.

In its sample, this clone was seen once. The rearrangement joins TRBV3-1 (or the pseudogene TRBV3-2) to TRBJ2-7, with 7 bases aligning to TRBD1. Germline trimming cut 1 base from V and 0 bases from J; bases unmatched to any gene: 3. Germline CDR1 is LGHDT and CDR2 is YNNKEL (reference sequence). The CDR3 runs 15 residues. The CDR3 reads CASSQVWDSSYEQYF. The CDR3 DNA sequence: TGTGCCAGCAGCCAAGTATGGGACAGCTCCTACGAGCAGTACTTC.

J is TRBJ1-5 and V is TRBV2; D is perhaps TRBD1 (6 bases). The V gene's germline CDR1 is SNHLY and CDR2 FYNNEI. The CDR3 has 13 residues. Trimming shortened V by 6 bases and J by 7 bases, and 13 bases separated the two germline ends. DNA of the CDR3: TGTGCCAGCAGGCCGGGGGGCAGCCAGCCCCAGCATTTT. It specifies CASRPGGSQPQHF.

This clone showed up just once. The chain joins TRBV5-1 to TRBJ1-2; maybe TRBD1 (5 bases). V was clipped by 0 bases and J by 6 bases, with 12 bases between them. Germline-derived CDR1 and CDR2 are SGHRS and YFSETQ. The CDR3 runs 14 residues. The CDR3 DNA sequence: TGCGCCAGCAGCTTGGTCCGGGGAGGGGATGGCTACACCTTC. Amino acid sequence: CASSLVRGGDGYTF.

This sequence joins TRBV6-4 and TRBJ2-3; 8 positions match TRBD2. With 3 bases clipped from V and 3 bases from J, the junction kept 2 bases outside the gene matches. This CDR3 spans 14 amino acids. Germline CDR1 and CDR2: MRHNA and SNTAGT. This CDR3 is CASSERGGTDTQYF. For the CDR3, the DNA is TGTGCCAGCAGTGAACGGGGGGGGACAGATACGCAGTATTTT.